This TCR beta chain came from a study of blood T cell repertoires in COVID-19. Overall study: Samples taken during acute and convalescent COVID-19 were collected in the United States, Italy and Spain. T cells, B-cell-depleted T cells, or PBMCs supplied cDNA or gDNA.

There are 18 residues in the CDR3. Trimming took 2 bases from V and 2 from J; bases not matched to a gene: 10. Looked up from germline, CDR1 is SGHRS and CDR2 is YFSETQ. Authors' analysis steps: Amplification with reference gene primers provided the estimates of nucleated cell counts. Some clones are missing from TCRdb's copy, which holds only in-frame ones; the method was immunoSEQ multiplex PCR. That table furnishes V, J and clone size, whereas the DNA furnished D and trimming. The sample gives fewer than 250,000 clones, approximately 84% of which show up once; roughly 4% is in the top ten. This TCR came from a man in his fifties with acute or convalescent COVID-19. Sequencing was carried out using peripheral blood. The chain couples TRBV5-1 to TRBJ2-1; 10 bases agree with TRBD2. CDR3 sequence (DNA): TGCGCCAGCAGCTTATCCTCTAGCGGGAGCGCAACCTACAATGAGCAGTTCTTC. Protein sequence: CASSLSSSGSATYNEQFF.